One and the same sample provided the 12 T cell receptor beta chains below, sequenced in a study of T cell responses to AZD1222 COVID-19 vaccine. The table came from immunoSEQ multiplex PCR; TCRdb's copy has only in-frame clones and leaves some out. The sample includes 95,000 to 150,000 clones, around 92% of them seen just once. The source material was peripheral blood, sampled 28 days after the second AZD1222 dose. These receptors were obtained from an adult who received the AZD1222 COVID-19 vaccine.

The gene calls are TRBV2 and TRBJ1-2; no reliable D call. This CDR3 is 12 amino acids long. Per the germline V gene, CDR1 is SNHLY and CDR2 is FYNNEI. V lost 11 bases to trimming and J lost 8 bases, with 18 bases between them. CDR3: CAAALSVQGYTF. CDR3 DNA sequence: TGTGCCGCAGCGCTCTCAGTCCAGGGCTACACCTTC.

The rearrangement links TRBV7-9 to TRBJ2-3; the match to TRBD2 covers 11 bases. CDR3 length equals 17 residues. V trimming: 5 bases; J trimming: 4 bases; junction bases outside the gene matches: 11. Per the germline V gene, CDR1 is SEHNR and CDR2 is FQNEAQ (reference sequence). The CDR3 reads CASSGLTSGKHADTQYF. CDR3 coding DNA: TGTGCCAGCAGCGGGTTGACTAGCGGGAAGCATGCAGATACGCAGTATTTT.

The V call is TRBV5-1, the J call TRBJ1-2, with no clear D. This CDR3 contains 14 residues. The germline gives CDR1 SGHRS, CDR2 YFSETQ. V lost 0 bases, J lost 4 bases, and 10 bases lay in between. The CDR3 here is CASSLAPPSYGYTF. CDR3 DNA sequence: TGCGCCAGCAGCTTGGCCCCCCCGAGCTATGGCTACACCTTC.

V and J are TRBV4-1 and TRBJ1-2; D is undetermined. The CDR3 spans 12 residues. The germline CDR1 and CDR2 sequences are MGHRA and YSYEKL. V was shortened by 4 bases and J by 8 bases, with 11 bases between the two germline ends. CDR3 protein: CASSLGGMGYTF. The CDR3, as DNA: TGCGCCAGCAGCCTAGGCGGTATGGGCTACACCTTC.

J is TRBJ1-2 and V is TRBV5-6; D may be TRBD1 (5 bases). V lost 3 bases to trimming and J lost 7 bases, with 7 bases between them. Germline lookup yields CDR1 SGHDT and CDR2 YYEEEE. The CDR3 loop spans 11 amino acids. This CDR3 reads CASSSGGGYTF. For the CDR3, the DNA is TGTGCCAGCAGCTCGGGGGGTGGCTACACCTTC.

The chain has TRBV6-2 or TRBV6-3 and TRBJ2-2; D not resolved. This CDR3 region has 13 residues. Germline V lookup: CDR1 MNHEY, CDR2 SVGEGT. Trimming left V 7 bases short and J 6 bases short, with 12 bases between. Here the CDR3 reads CASTPPDSGELFF. For the CDR3, the DNA is TGTGCCAGCACCCCCCCCGATTCCGGGGAGCTGTTTTTT.

In DNA form, the CDR3 reads TGTGCCAGCAGCCACCGTTCCGGGGGCGGATATGGCTACACCTTC. Translating gives CASSHRSGGGYGYTF. The chain is built from TRBV3-1 (or the pseudogene TRBV3-2) and TRBJ1-2; D may be TRBD1 (6 bases). Trimming pared 3 bases from V and 5 bases from J, leaving 16 bases between. The germline gives CDR1 LGHDT, CDR2 YNNKEL (reference sequence). The CDR3 runs 15 residues.

This chain connects TRBV12-3 or TRBV12-4 to TRBJ1-2; possibly TRBD1 for D (5 bases). The CDR3 contains 13 residues. The ends were cut back, 3 bases at V and 6 bases at J, with 11 bases in the middle. The CDR3 nucleotides read TGTGCCAGCAGTTTGGCAGGGACGGATGGCTACACCTTC. It yields the protein CASSLAGTDGYTF.

The chain couples TRBV28 to TRBJ2-2; no definite D call. Germline CDR1 is MDHEN and CDR2 is SYDVKM. The CDR3 consists of 15 residues. Trimming cost V 6 bases and J 1 base, with 12 bases left between them. The CDR3, as DNA: TGTGCCAGCAGCCCCCCGGCAGGGAACACCGGGGAGCTGTTTTTT. This translates into CASSPPAGNTGELFF.

This chain links TRBV15 with TRBJ1-1, with unresolved D. The CDR3 is 14 amino acids. V lost 2 bases and J 4 bases, leaving 11 bases between the germline ends. In germline, CDR1 is LNHNV, CDR2 YYDKDF (reference sequence). The CDR3 spells CATSRTRLATEAFF. DNA for the CDR3: TGTGCCACCAGCAGAACAAGGTTGGCCACTGAAGCTTTCTTT.

This clone has a single count. The chain combines TRBV19 with TRBJ1-1; D unresolved. Germline V gene sequence: CDR1 LNHDA, CDR2 SQIVND (reference sequence). Trimming removed 2 bases from V and 0 bases from J, with 7 bases in between. The CDR3 loop spans 14 amino acids. In DNA, the CDR3 is TGTGCCAGTAGTATACTCGCTCTGAACACTGAAGCTTTCTTT. Translating gives CASSILALNTEAFF.

J is TRBJ2-1 and V is TRBV28; 7 positions match TRBD2. V lost 6 bases to trimming and J lost 3 bases; unmatched junction nucleotides: 11. Per the germline V gene, CDR1 is MDHEN and CDR2 is SYDVKM. The CDR3 is 16 amino acids. CDR3 sequence: CASSQGRASGYNEQFF. The CDR3 DNA sequence: TGTGCCAGCAGCCAGGGTCGGGCTAGCGGCTACAATGAGCAGTTCTTC.